The 5 T cell receptor beta chains below all came from one sample that was sequenced in a study of T cells after yellow fever vaccination. TCRdb recomputed calls from the 5' RACE reads with MiXCR, one row per CDR3 protein. The repertoire holds approximately 510,000 distinct CDR3 sequences, with 21% as singletons. The source was PBMCs, collected approximately 20 days after the first yellow fever vaccination. All receptors come from a young man who received the YFV17D yellow fever vaccine.

This clonotype was detected only once. Its ends do not fully match the called genes, so a read error is possible. The rearrangement uses TRBV7-9 and TRBJ1-2; 8 bases line up with TRBD1. The germline CDR1 and CDR2 sequences are SEHNR and FQNEAQ (reference sequence). The CDR3 length is 13 residues. CDR3 sequence reads: CASSETGDYGYAF. The DNA for the CDR3 is TGTGCCAGCAGCGAGACAGGGGATTATGGCTACGCCTTC.

The chain recombines TRBV7-3 with TRBJ2-5, with no clear D. Trimming took 2 bases from V and 5 from J, leaving 9 bases between them. The CDR3 runs to 13 residues. Germline CDR1 and CDR2: SGHTA and FQGTGA. The CDR3 sequence is CASSLGLMETQYF. For the CDR3, the DNA is TGTGCCAGCAGCTTAGGGCTTATGGAGACCCAGTACTTC.

This clonotype was detected only a few times. The chain is built from TRBV7-8 and TRBJ2-5; D not resolved. Trimming pared 2 bases from V and 0 bases from J, leaving 4 bases between. The germline CDR1 and CDR2 sequences are SGHVS and FQNEAQ. This CDR3 region has 13 residues. The CDR3 reads CASSLTDQETQYF. The CDR3 DNA follows: TGTGCCAGCAGCTTAACCGACCAAGAGACCCAGTACTTC.

The chain carries TRBV2 and TRBJ2-1; 12 nucleotides align to TRBD1. Per germline, CDR1 SNHLY and CDR2 FYNNEI. V gave up 1 base and J gave up 8 bases; unmatched junction bases: 0. This CDR3 is built from 14 residues. CDR3 bases: TGTGCCAGCAGTGAAGGGGACAGGGGGCATGAGCAGTTCTTC. Its translation: CASSEGDRGHEQFF.

This clonotype has only a few counts. The V and J genes are TRBV27 and TRBJ1-2; D is undetermined. This CDR3 spans 13 amino acids. The ends were cut back, 3 bases at V and 6 bases at J, with 11 bases in the middle. Germline CDR1 is MNHEY and CDR2 is SMNVEV (reference sequence). The CDR3 sequence is CASSFSRFHGYTF. The CDR3 coding sequence is TGTGCCAGCAGTTTTTCCAGGTTCCATGGCTACACCTTC.